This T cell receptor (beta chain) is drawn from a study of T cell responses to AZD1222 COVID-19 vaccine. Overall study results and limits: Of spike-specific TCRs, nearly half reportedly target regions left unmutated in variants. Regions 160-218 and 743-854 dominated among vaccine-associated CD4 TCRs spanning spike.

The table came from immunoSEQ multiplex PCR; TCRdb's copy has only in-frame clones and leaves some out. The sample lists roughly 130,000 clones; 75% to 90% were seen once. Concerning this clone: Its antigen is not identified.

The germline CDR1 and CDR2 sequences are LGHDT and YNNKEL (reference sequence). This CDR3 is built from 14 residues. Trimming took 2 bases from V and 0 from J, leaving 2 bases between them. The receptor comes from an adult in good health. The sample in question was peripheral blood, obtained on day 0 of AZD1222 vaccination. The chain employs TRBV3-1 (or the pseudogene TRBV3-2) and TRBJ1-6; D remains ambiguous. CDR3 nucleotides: TGTGCCAGCAGCCAAACCTCCTATAATTCACCCCTCCACTTT. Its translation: CASSQTSYNSPLHF.